This T cell receptor (beta chain) came from a study of early T cells in non-severe SARS-CoV-2 infection (dated by TCRdb to the early 2020s). Context from the whole study: Because TCR sequencing relied on bulk RNA taken from unsorted whole blood, pairing of alpha and beta chains was not possible.

CDR1 and CDR2 were assigned from the germline V gene as SQVTM and ANQGSEA. The V end gives up 8 bases and the J end 8 bases, leaving 6 bases in the junction not matched to a gene. From the cysteine through the phenylalanine, the CDR3 covers 11 amino acids. Only the CDR3 portion is preserved as DNA: 33 bases, with reading frame beginning at the first base. A case-control design nested within a healthcare worker cohort in London, UK, was used, with weekly nasopharyngeal swab PCR tests and blood sampling performed. Healthcare workers were enrolled in the week of the UK lockdown, from 23 to 31 March 2020, and were followed every week for up to about 15 weeks. This clonotype was seen many times. Its antigen is not yet known. Nothing much larger sits one base from this clone, and base qualities are not available. The library was obtained by 5' RACE. Sequencing took place on a NextSeq 500. To correct for sequencing error and PCR bias, the TCR library protocol tagged individual cDNA molecules with unique molecular identifiers. Sequencing covered both TCR alpha and beta chains, and within each sample the abundances of alpha and beta sequences were tightly co-correlated. The authors processed their data as follows. Decombinator V4 was used to perform V gene, J gene and CDR3 annotation of TCR sequences. TCRs were defined as expanded if a significant change between any two time points was detected under a Poisson model with p below 0.0001. TCR abundances were normalised to the total number of TCRs sequenced in each sample and reported as counts per million. TRAV1-2 paired with TRAJ12, TRAJ20 or TRAJ33 defined MAIT TCRs, while TRAV10 paired with TRAJ18 defined iNKT TCRs. VDJdb, accessed 1 November 2021, was searched for CMV, EBV and SARS-CoV-2 annotated TCRs, excluding TCRs annotated for multiple antigens. Through fastp at Q25 and MiXCR, TCRdb rebuilt clones from the public reads, retaining in-frame beta chains. Identical CDR3 protein sequences are pooled into one entry, listed with their most common genes and DNA. TCRdb, not the authors, supplied the V and J calls. The sample has about 88,000 distinct CDR3 sequences on record, under 15% of them singletons. The top ten clonotypes cover around 5.4% of the sample.

The paper's findings and limits, for the study overall: VDJdb matching was skewed toward anti-spike CD8 responses and likely underestimated virus-specific expansions by missing private and CD4 specificities.

The sequence was collected from an adult who was a healthcare worker with PCR-confirmed SARS-CoV-2 infection or an uninfected control (not recorded which). Sequenced: whole blood. The sequence is built from TRBV29-1 and TRBJ2-1; the central 7 bases match TRBD2. The nucleotide sequence reads TGCAGCACCTGGGGGGGTGATGAGCAGTTCTTC. This is translated as CSTWGGDEQFF.